The T cell receptor (beta chain) under discussion was sequenced for a study of blood T cell repertoires in COVID-19. TCRdb keeps only in-frame clones here, not all; method: immunoSEQ multiplex PCR. The top ten clones hold around 10% of a sample with 250,000 to 350,000 clones, roughly 89% of them seen once. Two negative PCRs, clearance, or symptom resolution were required of recovered Cohort 3 donors. In germline, CDR1 is ENHRY, CDR2 SYGVKD. After removal of 8 bases from V and 5 bases from J, the junction contained 3 bases not matched to a gene. This CDR3 comprises 12 residues. V is TRBV10-3 and J is TRBJ1-1, with 9 nucleotides matching TRBD1. This TCR came from a young woman who had recovered from COVID-19. Sequenced material: PBMCs or T cells enriched from blood (not recorded which). The CDR3 reads CAIGQGRTEAFF. In DNA, the CDR3 is TGTGCCATCGGACAGGGGCGAACTGAAGCTTTCTTT.